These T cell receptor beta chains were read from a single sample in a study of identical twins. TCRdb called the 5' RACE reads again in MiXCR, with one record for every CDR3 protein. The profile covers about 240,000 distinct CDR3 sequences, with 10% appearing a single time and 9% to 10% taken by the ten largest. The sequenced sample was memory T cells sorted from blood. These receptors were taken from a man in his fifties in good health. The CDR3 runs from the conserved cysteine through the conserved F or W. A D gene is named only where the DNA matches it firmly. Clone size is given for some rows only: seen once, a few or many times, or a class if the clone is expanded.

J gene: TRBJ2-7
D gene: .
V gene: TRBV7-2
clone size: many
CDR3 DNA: TGTGCGAGTCGCCGGGGACGGTACGAGCAGTACTTC
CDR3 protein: CASRRGRYEQYF

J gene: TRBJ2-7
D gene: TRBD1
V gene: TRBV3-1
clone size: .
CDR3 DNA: TGTGCCAGCAGCCAAGCTCCGGGACAGAGCTACGAGCAGTACTTC
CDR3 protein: CASSQAPGQSYEQYF

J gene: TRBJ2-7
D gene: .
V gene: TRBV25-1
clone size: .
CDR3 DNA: TGTGCCAGCAGTGGGTCGACTAGCTCCTACGAGCAGTACTTC
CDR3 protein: CASSGSTSSYEQYF

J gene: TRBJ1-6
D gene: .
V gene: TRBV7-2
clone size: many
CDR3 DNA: TGTGCCAGCAGCTTAAGTAATTCACCCCTCCACTTT
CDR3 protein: CASSLSNSPLHF

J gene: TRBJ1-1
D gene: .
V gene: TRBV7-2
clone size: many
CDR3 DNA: TGTGCCAGCAGCTTTAATCGGAACACTGAAGCTTTCTTT
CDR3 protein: CASSFNRNTEAFF

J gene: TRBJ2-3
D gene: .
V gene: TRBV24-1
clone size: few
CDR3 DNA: TGTGCCACCAGTGATTTACGAGGAAGCACAGATACGCAGTATTTT
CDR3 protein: CATSDLRGSTDTQYF

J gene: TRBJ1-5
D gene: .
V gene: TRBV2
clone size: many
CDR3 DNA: TGTGCCAGCGGCCCTCTGGCTCGGGGCAATCAGCCCCAGCATTTT
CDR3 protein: CASGPLARGNQPQHF

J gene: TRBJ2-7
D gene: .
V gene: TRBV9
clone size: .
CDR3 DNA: TGTGCCAGCAGCGCAGAATTAGCGCCGACCTACGAGCAGTACTTC
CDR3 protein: CASSAELAPTYEQYF

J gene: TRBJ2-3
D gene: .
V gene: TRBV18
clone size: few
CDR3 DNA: TGTGCCAGCTCATTTGGGACGACGGGCTCAGATACGCAGTATTTT
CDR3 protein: CASSFGTTGSDTQYF

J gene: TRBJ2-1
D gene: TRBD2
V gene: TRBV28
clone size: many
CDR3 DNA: TGTGCCAGCAGTTGGGAACCGGGACTAGCGGACAATGAGCAGTTCTTC
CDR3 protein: CASSWEPGLADNEQFF

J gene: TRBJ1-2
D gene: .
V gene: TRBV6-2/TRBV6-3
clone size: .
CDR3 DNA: TGTGCCAGCAGATCCACCTTAGGACCTAACTATGGCTACACCTTC
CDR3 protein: CASRSTLGPNYGYTF

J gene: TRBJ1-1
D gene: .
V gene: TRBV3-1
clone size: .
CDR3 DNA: TGTGCCAGCAGCCGGTTAGGAGGTGACACTGAAGCTTTCTTT
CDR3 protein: CASSRLGGDTEAFF

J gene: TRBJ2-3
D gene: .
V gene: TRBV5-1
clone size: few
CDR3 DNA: TGCGCCAGCAGCTTGGTAAACAGGCAGGTGGCAGATACGCAGTATTTT
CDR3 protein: CASSLVNRQVADTQYF

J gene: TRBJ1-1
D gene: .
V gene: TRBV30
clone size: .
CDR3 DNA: TGTGCCTGGAGTGTACGGTCAGAAGCTTTCTTT
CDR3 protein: CAWSVRSEAFF

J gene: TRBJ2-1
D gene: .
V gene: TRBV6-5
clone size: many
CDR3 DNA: TGTGCCAGCAGTTACGGGGACCCTTCCTACAATGAGCAGTTCTTC
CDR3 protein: CASSYGDPSYNEQFF

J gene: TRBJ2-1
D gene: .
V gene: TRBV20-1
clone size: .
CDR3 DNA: TGCAGTGCCAGGATTTTTGGTGAGCCTTACAATGAGCAGTTCTTC
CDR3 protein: CSARIFGEPYNEQFF

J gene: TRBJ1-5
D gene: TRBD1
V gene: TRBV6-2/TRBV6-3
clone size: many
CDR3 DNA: TGTGCCAGCAGTTATGGGGACAGTAATCAGCCCCAGCATTTT
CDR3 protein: CASSYGDSNQPQHF

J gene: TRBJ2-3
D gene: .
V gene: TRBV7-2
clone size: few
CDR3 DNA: TGTGCCAGCAGCTCACGTAAGGTGGGAGATACGCAGTATTTT
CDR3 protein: CASSSRKVGDTQYF

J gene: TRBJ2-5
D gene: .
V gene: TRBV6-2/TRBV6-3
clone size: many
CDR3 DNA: TGTGCCAGCAGTCCGGAAAAAGAGACCCAGTACTTC
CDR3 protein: CASSPEKETQYF

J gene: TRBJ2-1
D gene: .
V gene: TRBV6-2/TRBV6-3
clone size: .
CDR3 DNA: TGTGCCAGCAGACCAACGGGGCGACGGGATGAGCAGTTCTTC
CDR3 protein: CASRPTGRRDEQFF

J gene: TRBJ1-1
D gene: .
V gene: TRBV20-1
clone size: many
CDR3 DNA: TGCAGTGCTAGAGATCCGACTGAAGCTTTCTTT
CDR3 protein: CSARDPTEAFF

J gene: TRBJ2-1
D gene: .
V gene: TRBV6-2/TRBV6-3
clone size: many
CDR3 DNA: TGTGCCAGCACCCCCGGCGGGCCGAGCTCCTACAATGAGCAGTTCTTC
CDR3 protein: CASTPGGPSSYNEQFF

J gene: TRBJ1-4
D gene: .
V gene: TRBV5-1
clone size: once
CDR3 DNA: TGCGCCAGCAGGCATATTGGGACGGGAGATAATGAAAAACTGTTTTTT
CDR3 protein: CASRHIGTGDNEKLFF

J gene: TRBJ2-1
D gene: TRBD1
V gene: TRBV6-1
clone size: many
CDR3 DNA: TGTGCCAGCAGTCAGACAGGGGGCTTGACCTCTTCCTACAATGAGCAGTTCTTC
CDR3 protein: CASSQTGGLTSSYNEQFF

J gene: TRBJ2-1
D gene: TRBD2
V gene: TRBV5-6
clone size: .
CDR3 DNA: TGTGCCAGCAGCTTGCGTAGCGGGGGACGAACGGTGGGCGATGAGCAGTTCTTC
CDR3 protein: CASSLRSGGRTVGDEQFF

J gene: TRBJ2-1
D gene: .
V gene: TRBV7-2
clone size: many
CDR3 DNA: TGTGCCAGCAGCCTGAGGACAGACTCCTACAATGAGCAGTTCTTC
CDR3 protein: CASSLRTDSYNEQFF